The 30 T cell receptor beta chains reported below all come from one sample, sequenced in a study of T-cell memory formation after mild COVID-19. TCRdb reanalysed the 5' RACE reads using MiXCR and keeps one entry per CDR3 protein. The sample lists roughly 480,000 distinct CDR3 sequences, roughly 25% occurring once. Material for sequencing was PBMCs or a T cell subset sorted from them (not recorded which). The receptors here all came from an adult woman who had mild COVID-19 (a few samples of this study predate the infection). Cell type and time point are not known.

Here the CDR3 reads CSVEVPGRQGHYGYTF. CDR3 nucleotides: TGCAGCGTTGAAGTCCCAGGCAGGCAGGGACACTATGGCTACACCTTC. V is TRBV29-1 and J is TRBJ1-2, with TRBD1 as a possible D gene (5 bases). This CDR3 spans 16 amino acids. Trimming pared 1 base from V and 3 bases from J, leaving 18 bases between. The V gene's germline CDR1 is SQVTM and CDR2 ANQGSEA.

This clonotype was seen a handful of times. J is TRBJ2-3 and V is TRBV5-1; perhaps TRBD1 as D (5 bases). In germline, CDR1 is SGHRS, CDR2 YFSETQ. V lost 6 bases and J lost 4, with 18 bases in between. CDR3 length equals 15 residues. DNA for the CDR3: TGCGCCAGCACGCAGGGCCAAAGCGAGGCAGATACGCAGTATTTT. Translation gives CASTQGQSEADTQYF.

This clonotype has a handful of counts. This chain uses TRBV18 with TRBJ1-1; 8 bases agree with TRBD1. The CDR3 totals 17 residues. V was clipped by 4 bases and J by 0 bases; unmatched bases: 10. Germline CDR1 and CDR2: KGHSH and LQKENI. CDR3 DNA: TGTGCCAGCTCACACGTCGGGCAGGGGGCTGTGAACACTGAAGCTTTCTTT. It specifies CASSHVGQGAVNTEAFF.

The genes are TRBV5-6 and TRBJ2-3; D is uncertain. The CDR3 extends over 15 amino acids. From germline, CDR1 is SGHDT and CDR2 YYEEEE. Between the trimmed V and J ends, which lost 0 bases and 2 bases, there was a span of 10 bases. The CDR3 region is CASSLEVRPTDTQYF. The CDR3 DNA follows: TGTGCCAGCAGCTTGGAAGTGAGGCCCACAGATACGCAGTATTTT.

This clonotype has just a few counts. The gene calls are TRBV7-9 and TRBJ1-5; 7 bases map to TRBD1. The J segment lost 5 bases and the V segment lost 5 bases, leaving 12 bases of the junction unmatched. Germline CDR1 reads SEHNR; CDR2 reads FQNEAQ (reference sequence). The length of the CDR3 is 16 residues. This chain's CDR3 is CASSTQTGVVDQPQHF. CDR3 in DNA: TGTGCCAGCAGCACGCAAACAGGGGTGGTGGATCAGCCCCAGCATTTT.

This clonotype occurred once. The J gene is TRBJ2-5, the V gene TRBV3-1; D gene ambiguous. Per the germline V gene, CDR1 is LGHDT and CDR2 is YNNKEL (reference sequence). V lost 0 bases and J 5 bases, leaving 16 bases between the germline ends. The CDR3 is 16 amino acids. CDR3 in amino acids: CASSQDRPGGRETQYF. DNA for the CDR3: TGTGCCAGCAGCCAAGACAGACCCGGCGGTCGGGAGACCCAGTACTTC.

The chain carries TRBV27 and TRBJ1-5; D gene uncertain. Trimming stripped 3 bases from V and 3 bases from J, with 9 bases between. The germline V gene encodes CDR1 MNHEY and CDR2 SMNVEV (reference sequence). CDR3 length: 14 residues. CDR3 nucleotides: TGTGCCAGCAGTTTCAACAGTCACAATCAGCCCCAGCATTTT. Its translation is CASSFNSHNQPQHF.

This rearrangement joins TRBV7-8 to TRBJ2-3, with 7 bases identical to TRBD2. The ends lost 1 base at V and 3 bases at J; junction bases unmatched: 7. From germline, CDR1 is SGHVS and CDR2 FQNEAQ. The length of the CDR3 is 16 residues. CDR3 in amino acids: CASSLGGGDWTDTQYF. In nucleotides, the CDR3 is TGTGCCAGCAGCTTAGGGGGGGGAGACTGGACAGATACGCAGTATTTT.

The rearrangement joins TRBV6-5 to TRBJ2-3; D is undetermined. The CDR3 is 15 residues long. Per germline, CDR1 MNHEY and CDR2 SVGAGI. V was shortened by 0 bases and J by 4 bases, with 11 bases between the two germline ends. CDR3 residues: CASSYSAGTSDTQYF. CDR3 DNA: TGTGCCAGCAGTTACTCTGCAGGAACTTCAGATACGCAGTATTTT.

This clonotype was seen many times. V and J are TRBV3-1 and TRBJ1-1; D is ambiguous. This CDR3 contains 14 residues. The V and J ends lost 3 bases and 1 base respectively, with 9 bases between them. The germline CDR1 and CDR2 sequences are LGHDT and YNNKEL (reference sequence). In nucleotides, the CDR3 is TGTGCCAGCAGCCATGCGGTAGGGAACACTGAAGCTTTCTTT. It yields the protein CASSHAVGNTEAFF. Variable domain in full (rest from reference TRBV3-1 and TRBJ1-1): DTAVSQTPKYLVTQMGNDKSIKCEQNLGHDTMYWYKQDSKKFLKIMFSYNNKELIINETVPNRFSPKSPDKAHLNLHINSLELGDSAVYFCASSHAVGNTEAFFGQGTRLTVV.

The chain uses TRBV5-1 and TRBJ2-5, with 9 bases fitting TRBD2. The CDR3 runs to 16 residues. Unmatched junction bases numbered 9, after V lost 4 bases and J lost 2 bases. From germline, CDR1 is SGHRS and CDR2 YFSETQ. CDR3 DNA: TGCGCCAGCAGCCCCCGGGCTAGCGGGGCTCAAGAGACCCAGTACTTC. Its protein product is CASSPRASGAQETQYF.

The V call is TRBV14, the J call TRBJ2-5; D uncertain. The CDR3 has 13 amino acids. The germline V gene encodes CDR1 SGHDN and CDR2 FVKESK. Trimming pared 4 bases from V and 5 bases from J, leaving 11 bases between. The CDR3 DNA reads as TGTGCCAGCAGCCCGCACCCCGAGGAGACCCAGTACTTC. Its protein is CASSPHPEETQYF.

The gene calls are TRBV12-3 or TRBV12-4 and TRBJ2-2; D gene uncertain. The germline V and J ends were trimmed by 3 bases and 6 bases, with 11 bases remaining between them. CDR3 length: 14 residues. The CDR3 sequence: CASSLVSGPGELFF. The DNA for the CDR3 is TGTGCCAGCAGTTTGGTCAGTGGTCCCGGGGAGCTGTTTTTT.

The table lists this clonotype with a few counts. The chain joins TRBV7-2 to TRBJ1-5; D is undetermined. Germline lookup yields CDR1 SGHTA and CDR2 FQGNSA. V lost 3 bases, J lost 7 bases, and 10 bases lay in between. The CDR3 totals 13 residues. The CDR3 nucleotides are TGTGCCAGCAGCTTTCACGGGGAACAGCCCCAGCATTTT. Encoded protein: CASSFHGEQPQHF.

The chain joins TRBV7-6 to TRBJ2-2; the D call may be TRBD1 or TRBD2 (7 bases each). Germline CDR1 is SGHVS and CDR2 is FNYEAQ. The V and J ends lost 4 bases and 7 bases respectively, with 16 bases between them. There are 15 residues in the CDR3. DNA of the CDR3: TGTGCCAGCAGCTCAGGGGGGGCCGGGATCGGGGAGCTGTTTTTT. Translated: CASSSGGAGIGELFF.

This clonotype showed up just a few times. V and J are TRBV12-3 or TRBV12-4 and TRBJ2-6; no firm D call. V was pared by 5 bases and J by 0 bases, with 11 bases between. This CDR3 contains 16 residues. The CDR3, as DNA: TGTGCCAGCAGTCGGAGAGCCGGCTCTGGGGCCAACGTCCTGACTTTC. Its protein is CASSRRAGSGANVLTF.

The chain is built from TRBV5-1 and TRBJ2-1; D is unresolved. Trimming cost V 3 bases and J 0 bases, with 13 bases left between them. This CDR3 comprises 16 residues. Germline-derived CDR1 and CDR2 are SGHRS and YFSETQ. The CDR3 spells CASSSTLVSSYNEQFF. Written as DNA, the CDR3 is TGCGCCAGCAGCTCGACCCTAGTAAGCTCCTACAATGAGCAGTTCTTC.

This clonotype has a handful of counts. CDR3 coding DNA: TGTGCCAGCAGCGCCCGGACAGGCAGCACAGATACGCAGTATTTT. It yields the protein CASSARTGSTDTQYF. The rearrangement joins TRBV7-9 to TRBJ2-3, with 7 nucleotides matching TRBD1. Unmatched junction bases numbered 5, after V lost 5 bases and J lost 0 bases. This CDR3 spans 15 amino acids. Germline-derived CDR1 and CDR2 are SEHNR and FQNEAQ (reference sequence).

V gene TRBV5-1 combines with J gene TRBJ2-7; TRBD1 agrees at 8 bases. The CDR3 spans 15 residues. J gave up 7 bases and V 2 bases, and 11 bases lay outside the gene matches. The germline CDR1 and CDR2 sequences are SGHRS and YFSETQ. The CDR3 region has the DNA TGCGCCAGCAGCTTCTCGGGACAGGTGATGGTGGAGCAGTACTTC. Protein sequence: CASSFSGQVMVEQYF.

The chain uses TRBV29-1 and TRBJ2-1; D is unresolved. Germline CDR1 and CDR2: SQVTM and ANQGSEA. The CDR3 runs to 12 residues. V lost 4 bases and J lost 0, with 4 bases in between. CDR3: CSVVRSYNEQFF. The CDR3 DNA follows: TGCAGCGTTGTGCGCTCCTACAATGAGCAGTTCTTC.

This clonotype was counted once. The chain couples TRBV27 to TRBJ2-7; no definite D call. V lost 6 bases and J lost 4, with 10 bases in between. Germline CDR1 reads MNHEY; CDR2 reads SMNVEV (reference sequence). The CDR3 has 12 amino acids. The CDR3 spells CASRREQYEQYF. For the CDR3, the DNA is TGTGCCAGCAGAAGGGAACAGTACGAGCAGTACTTC.

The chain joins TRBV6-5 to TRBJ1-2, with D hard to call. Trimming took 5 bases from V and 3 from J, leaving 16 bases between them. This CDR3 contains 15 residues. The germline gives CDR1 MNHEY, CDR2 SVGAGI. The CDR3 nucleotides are TGTGCCAGCAGTACACGCAGAGGGATGGACTATGGCTACACCTTC. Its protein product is CASSTRRGMDYGYTF.

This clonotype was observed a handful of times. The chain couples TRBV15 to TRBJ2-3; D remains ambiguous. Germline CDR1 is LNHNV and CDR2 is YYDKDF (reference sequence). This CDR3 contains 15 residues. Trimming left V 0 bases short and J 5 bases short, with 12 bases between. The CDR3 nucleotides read TGTGCCACCAGCAGAGATCGTGTGGTGAGAGATACGCAGTATTTT. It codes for CATSRDRVVRDTQYF.

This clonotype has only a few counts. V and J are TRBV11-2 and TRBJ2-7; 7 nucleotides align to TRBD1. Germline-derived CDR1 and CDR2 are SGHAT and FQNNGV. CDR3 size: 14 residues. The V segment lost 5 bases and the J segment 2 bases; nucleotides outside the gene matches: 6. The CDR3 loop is CASSIYRGPYEQYF. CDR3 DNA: TGTGCCAGCAGCATATACAGGGGCCCCTACGAGCAGTACTTC.

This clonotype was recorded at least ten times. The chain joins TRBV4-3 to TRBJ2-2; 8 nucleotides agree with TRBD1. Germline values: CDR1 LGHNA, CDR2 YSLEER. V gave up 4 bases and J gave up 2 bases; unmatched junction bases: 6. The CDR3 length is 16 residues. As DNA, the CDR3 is TGCGCCAGCAGCCGAGGACAGGGAATAAACACCGGGGAGCTGTTTTTT. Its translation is CASSRGQGINTGELFF.

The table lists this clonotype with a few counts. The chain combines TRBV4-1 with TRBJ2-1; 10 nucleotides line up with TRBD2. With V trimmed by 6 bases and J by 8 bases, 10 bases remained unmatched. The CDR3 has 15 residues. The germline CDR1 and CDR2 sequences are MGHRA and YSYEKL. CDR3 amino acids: CASRPSGGALDEQFF. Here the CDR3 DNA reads TGCGCCAGCAGGCCCAGCGGGGGGGCTCTGGATGAGCAGTTCTTC.

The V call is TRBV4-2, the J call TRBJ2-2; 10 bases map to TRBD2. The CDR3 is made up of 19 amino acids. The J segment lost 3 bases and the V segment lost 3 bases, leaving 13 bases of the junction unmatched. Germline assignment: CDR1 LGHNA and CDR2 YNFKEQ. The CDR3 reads CASSHETSGGAPDTGELFF. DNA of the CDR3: TGTGCCAGCAGCCATGAGACGAGCGGGGGGGCCCCCGACACCGGGGAGCTGTTTTTT.

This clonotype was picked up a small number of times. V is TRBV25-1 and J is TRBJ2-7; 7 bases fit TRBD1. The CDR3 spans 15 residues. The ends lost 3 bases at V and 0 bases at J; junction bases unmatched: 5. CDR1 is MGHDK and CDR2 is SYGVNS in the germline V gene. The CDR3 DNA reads TGTGCCAGCAGTGATAACAGGGGTGTCTCCTACGAGCAGTACTTC. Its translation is CASSDNRGVSYEQYF.

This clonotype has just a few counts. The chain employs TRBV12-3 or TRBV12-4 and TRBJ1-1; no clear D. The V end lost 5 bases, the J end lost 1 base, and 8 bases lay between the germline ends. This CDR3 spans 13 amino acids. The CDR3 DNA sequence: TGTGCCAGCAGTACGGTAGGGAACACTGAAGCTTTCTTT. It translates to CASSTVGNTEAFF.

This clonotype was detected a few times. In nucleotides, the CDR3 is TGTGCCATCAGTGAGTCGGGGACAGGCATAAAAGGCTATGGCTACACCTTC. Translation: CAISESGTGIKGYGYTF. The V gene is TRBV10-3, the J gene TRBJ1-2; 8 positions match TRBD1. Germline CDR1 ENHRY, CDR2 SYGVKD. The CDR3 contains 17 residues. V gave up 0 bases and J gave up 4 bases; unmatched junction bases: 10.